This T cell receptor beta chain emerged from a study of beta chain features in type 1 diabetes. Reverse transcription of all isolated RNA meant that expressed TCRB transcripts were sequenced. Profiled with immunoSEQ multiplex PCR; TCRdb holds only in-frame clones, not every one. The table includes under 250,000 clones, approximately 15% detected once. The CDR3 runs 19 residues. Germline CDR1 is LNHNV and CDR2 is YYDKDF (reference sequence). V dropped 0 bases and J dropped 5; count of bases not matched to a gene: 15. Concerning this clone: As yet, its antigen is unknown.

Study outcomes and limitations: Relative to healthy donors, patients appeared to have naive, central memory and Treg TCRB repertoires that were more similar. A potential influence of HLA type upon TCRB rearrangement remained unresolved herein. Type 1 diabetes patients had TCRB CDR3s that were shorter (moderately but significantly so) in all four CD4+ subsets. High-TCR-expressing cells could be over-represented by cDNA sequencing.

The rearrangement links TRBV15 to TRBJ2-1; the match to TRBD1 covers 8 bases. Sequencing was carried out using naive CD4+ T cells from blood. The TCR was taken from a man younger than 45 with type 1 diabetes. CDR3 nucleotides: TGTGCCACCAGCAGAGAAGTTGGCTTCCTCAGGGGGCGGGACAATGAGCAGTTCTTC. Translated: CATSREVGFLRGRDNEQFF.